This TCR beta chain was obtained from a study of OX40 agonist ivuxolimab in advanced cancers. About this clone: The antigen is not known.

The CDR3 length is 13 residues. The V and J ends lost 4 bases and 9 bases respectively, with 16 bases between them. Germline values: CDR1 SGHDN, CDR2 FVKESK. Only in-frame clones appear in the TCRdb table, and some are missing; sequencing was by immunoSEQ multiplex PCR. This table holds more than 30,000 clones, 70% to 90% found once. Whole-study results and caveats: Researchers did not establish what antigens the expanded peripheral T cells target.

This receptor was identified in an adult with an advanced solid tumor such as melanoma, head and neck, liver or kidney cancer. Sequenced material: CD4+ or CD8+ T cells sorted from blood, taken in a trial of the OX40 agonist ivuxolimab. The V gene is TRBV14, the J gene TRBJ2-7; D is possibly TRBD1 or TRBD2 (6 bases each). This chain's CDR3 is CASSRGGTGSQYF. CDR3 DNA: TGTGCCAGCAGCCGGGGAGGAACAGGGTCGCAGTACTTC.